This TCR beta chain originates from a study of T-cell memory formation after mild COVID-19. Looking at the study overall: Each donor largely had its own TCR clusters.

Germline CDR1 SGHRS, CDR2 YFSETQ. This CDR3 has 17 amino acids. The ends were cut back, 1 base at V and 1 base at J, with 15 bases in the middle. In regard to this clonotype: Its antigen remains unidentified.

Whole-study findings and limits: Largely, contracting CD4+ clones fell within CM and EM, and contracting CD8+ clones within EMRA. Day 15 to 85 contracting clones showed balanced CD4/CD8; day 15 to 37 expanders favored CD4+.

TCRdb re-derived calls from the 5' RACE reads in MiXCR, one entry per CDR3 protein. The sample contains 560,000 or so distinct CDR3 sequences, around 16% of which appear only once. V and J are TRBV5-1 and TRBJ2-1, with D unclear. This receptor was obtained from an adult woman who had mild COVID-19 (a few samples of this study predate the infection). Cell type and time point are not known. The specimen sequenced was PBMCs or a T cell subset sorted from them (not recorded which). The DNA of the CDR3 is TGCGCCAGCAGCTTGACGCCTGAATACTATTCCTACAATGAGCAGTTCTTC. Residues: CASSLTPEYYSYNEQFF.